A selection of T cell receptor beta chains follows, all from one sample in a study of cytomegalovirus exposure and HLA in healthy donors. Libraries were prepared by immunoSEQ multiplex PCR; TCRdb keeps only in-frame clonotypes and omits some of them. The sample lists about 130,000 clones, about 80% occurring once. The sample comprised PBMCs. These receptors originate from a man aged 25-40 years in good health and CMV-seropositive. The CDR3 runs from the conserved cysteine through the conserved F or W. Each record gives: D gene, V gene, J gene, CDR3 length, clone size, CDR3 protein, CDR3 DNA. The D gene is left open where the match is weak. Clone size is given for some rows only: seen once, a few or many times, or a class if the clone is expanded.

d_gene: NA; v_gene: TRBV28; j_gene: TRBJ1-1; len: 14; abundance: NA; CDR3aa: CASSPRGAKGEAFF; CDR3nt: TGTGCCAGCAGTCCCCGCGGGGCGAAAGGTGAAGCTTTCTTT
d_gene: TRBD2; v_gene: TRBV2; j_gene: TRBJ2-3; len: 15; abundance: few; CDR3aa: CASSGTSGRTDTQYF; CDR3nt: TGTGCCAGCAGTGGAACTAGCGGCCGCACAGATACGCAGTATTTT
d_gene: TRBD2; v_gene: TRBV11-3; j_gene: TRBJ2-1; len: 15; abundance: few; CDR3aa: CASSLVSSGYNEQFF; CDR3nt: TGTGCCAGCAGCTTAGTGTCTAGCGGCTACAATGAGCAGTTCTTC
d_gene: NA; v_gene: TRBV30; j_gene: TRBJ1-1; len: 12; abundance: NA; CDR3aa: CAWSRSRTEAFF; CDR3nt: TGTGCCTGGAGTAGGAGCAGAACTGAAGCTTTCTTT
d_gene: TRBD2; v_gene: TRBV27; j_gene: TRBJ2-7; len: 15; abundance: NA; CDR3aa: CASSSDGGSLREQYF; CDR3nt: TGTGCCAGCAGTTCCGACGGGGGGTCCTTAAGAGAGCAGTACTTC
d_gene: TRBD2; v_gene: TRBV10-1; j_gene: TRBJ2-5; len: 14; abundance: NA; CDR3aa: CASSASGGEETQYF; CDR3nt: TGCGCCAGCAGCGCAAGCGGGGGAGAAGAGACCCAGTACTTC
d_gene: NA; v_gene: TRBV6-6; j_gene: TRBJ2-2; len: 16; abundance: NA; CDR3aa: CASSLSPPEVGGELFF; CDR3nt: TGTGCCAGCAGCTTGAGCCCGCCGGAGGTGGGTGGGGAGCTGTTTTTT
d_gene: TRBD1; v_gene: TRBV28; j_gene: TRBJ1-1; len: 14; abundance: NA; CDR3aa: CASRTGGPNTEAFF; CDR3nt: TGTGCCAGCAGGACAGGGGGCCCGAACACTGAAGCTTTCTTT
d_gene: NA; v_gene: TRBV9; j_gene: TRBJ1-1; len: 16; abundance: NA; CDR3aa: CASSHPPGGLNTEAFF; CDR3nt: TGTGCCAGCAGCCACCCCCCGGGGGGATTAAACACTGAAGCTTTCTTT
d_gene: NA; v_gene: TRBV2; j_gene: TRBJ2-6; len: 11; abundance: NA; CDR3aa: CASTGASVLTF; CDR3nt: TGTGCCAGCACTGGGGCCAGCGTCCTGACTTTC
d_gene: TRBD1; v_gene: TRBV9; j_gene: TRBJ1-1; len: 14; abundance: NA; CDR3aa: CASSVGQGAFEAFF; CDR3nt: TGTGCCAGCAGCGTGGGACAGGGGGCTTTTGAAGCTTTCTTT
d_gene: TRBD1; v_gene: TRBV5-1; j_gene: TRBJ1-6; len: 15; abundance: NA; CDR3aa: CASSRQGPSNSPLHF; CDR3nt: TGCGCCAGCAGCCGACAGGGACCTTCTAATTCACCCCTCCACTTT
d_gene: NA; v_gene: TRBV15; j_gene: TRBJ1-1; len: 14; abundance: once; CDR3aa: CATSRPGSGAEAFF; CDR3nt: TGTGCCACCAGCAGGCCGGGGTCAGGGGCTGAAGCTTTCTTT
d_gene: NA; v_gene: TRBV10-3; j_gene: TRBJ1-5; len: 17; abundance: NA; CDR3aa: CAISESTRGGSNQPQHF; CDR3nt: TGTGCCATCAGTGAGTCGACTCGAGGGGGTAGCAATCAGCCCCAGCATTTT
d_gene: TRBD1; v_gene: TRBV5-1; j_gene: TRBJ1-6; len: 15; abundance: NA; CDR3aa: CASSSGQGENSPLHF; CDR3nt: TGCGCCAGCAGCTCCGGACAGGGGGAAAATTCACCCCTCCACTTT
d_gene: TRBD2; v_gene: TRBV15; j_gene: TRBJ2-7; len: 16; abundance: NA; CDR3aa: CATSRDRGGQIREQYF; CDR3nt: TGTGCCACCAGCAGAGATCGGGGGGGCCAAATTCGCGAGCAGTACTTC
d_gene: NA; v_gene: TRBV6-6; j_gene: TRBJ2-7; len: 14; abundance: NA; CDR3aa: CASSYAQESYEQYF; CDR3nt: TGTGCCAGCAGTTACGCACAGGAGTCCTACGAGCAGTACTTC
d_gene: NA; v_gene: TRBV10-3; j_gene: TRBJ2-1; len: 18; abundance: NA; CDR3aa: CAISSDRGTESPYNEQFF; CDR3nt: TGTGCCATCAGTAGCGATCGGGGGACAGAATCCCCGTACAATGAGCAGTTCTTC
d_gene: NA; v_gene: TRBV29-1; j_gene: TRBJ1-2; len: 13; abundance: NA; CDR3aa: CSVLLQGNYGYTF; CDR3nt: TGCAGCGTTCTTCTTCAGGGGAACTATGGCTACACCTTC
d_gene: NA; v_gene: TRBV15; j_gene: TRBJ2-1; len: 14; abundance: NA; CDR3aa: CATSRVPGVGEQFF; CDR3nt: TGTGCCACCAGCAGGGTGCCAGGGGTTGGTGAGCAGTTCTTC
d_gene: NA; v_gene: TRBV10-1; j_gene: TRBJ1-1; len: 12; abundance: NA; CDR3aa: CASSESRAEAFF; CDR3nt: TGCGCCAGCAGTGAGTCGCGGGCTGAAGCTTTCTTT
d_gene: TRBD2; v_gene: TRBV23-1; j_gene: TRBJ2-3; len: 18; abundance: NA; CDR3aa: CASSQPGTSGRYTDTQYF; CDR3nt: TGCGCCAGCAGTCAACCCGGGACTAGCGGTCGGTACACAGATACGCAGTATTTT